This is a list of T cell receptor beta chains from one sample in a study of T cell responses to AZD1222 COVID-19 vaccine. The data were produced by immunoSEQ multiplex PCR, yet TCRdb's version contains in-frame clones alone and is incomplete. The sample shows around 100,000 clones, 85% to 90% of them seen only once. The input for sequencing was peripheral blood, taken on day 0 of AZD1222 vaccination. These receptors came from an adult in good health. CDR3s include the opening cysteine and the closing phenylalanine or tryptophan. A D gene is named only where the DNA matches it firmly. For some rows the clone size is stated as once, few or many, or as a class when expanded; others skip it.

d_call j_call clone_size v_call cdr3_aa cdr3_nt
. TRBJ2-1 . TRBV5-4 CASSPGGHRATYNEQFF TGTGCCAGCAGCCCAGGAGGGCACAGGGCGACCTACAATGAGCAGTTCTTC
TRBD2 TRBJ2-1 . TRBV10-3 CAMAMGGSYNEQFF TGTGCCATGGCAATGGGGGGGTCCTACAATGAGCAGTTCTTC
. TRBJ1-3 . TRBV28 CASSFPFSGNTIYF TGTGCCAGCAGTTTCCCCTTCTCTGGAAACACCATATATTTT
TRBD1 TRBJ2-3 . TRBV27 CASSFGTEGTDTQYF TGTGCCAGCAGTTTCGGGACAGAGGGCACAGATACGCAGTATTTT
TRBD2 TRBJ2-7 . TRBV11-2 CASSPRPRLAGDYEQYF TGTGCCAGCAGCCCCAGACCCCGACTAGCGGGGGATTACGAGCAGTACTTC
TRBD1 TRBJ1-4 . TRBV28 CASSLTGTAEKLFF TGTGCCAGCAGTTTGACCGGGACAGCTGAAAAACTGTTTTTT
TRBD2 TRBJ2-3 . TRBV18 CASSIGTSETDTQYF TGTGCCAGCTCTATCGGGACTAGCGAAACAGATACGCAGTATTTT
TRBD1 TRBJ1-2 once TRBV18 CASSPPFDREGYTF TGTGCCAGCTCACCACCTTTTGACAGGGAGGGCTACACCTTC
. TRBJ2-1 . TRBV11-2 CASSLVGSGYNEQFF TGTGCCAGCAGCTTAGTCGGGAGTGGGTACAATGAGCAGTTCTTC
. TRBJ1-1 . TRBV10-3 CAISATGPNTEAFF TGTGCCATCAGCGCGACAGGACCGAACACTGAAGCTTTCTTT
. TRBJ2-3 . TRBV7-9 CASSLGTLRTDTQYF TGTGCCAGCAGCTTAGGGACTTTACGCACAGATACGCAGTATTTT
TRBD1 TRBJ2-1 once TRBV7-8 CASSHTGGSSYNEQFF TGTGCCAGCAGCCATACAGGGGGCAGCTCCTACAATGAGCAGTTCTTC
. TRBJ2-7 . TRBV7-2 CASSLEAASGEQYF TGTGCCAGCAGCTTAGAGGCGGCCTCGGGGGAGCAGTACTTC
. TRBJ2-1 . TRBV5-4 CASILTFGGAYEQFF .
. TRBJ1-1 . TRBV2 CASRTALNTEAFF TGTGCCAGCAGGACAGCTTTGAACACTGAAGCTTTCTTT
. TRBJ1-1 few TRBV9 CASSVGETEAFF TGTGCCAGCAGCGTAGGCGAGACTGAAGCTTTCTTT
TRBD2 TRBJ2-7 . TRBV29-1 CSVEGTSGISYEQYF TGCAGCGTTGAAGGGACTAGCGGGATCTCCTACGAGCAGTACTTC
TRBD2 TRBJ2-1 . TRBV11-3 CASSLGLAGNEQFF TGTGCCAGCAGCTTAGGACTAGCGGGCAATGAGCAGTTCTTC
. TRBJ1-3 once TRBV5-1 CASSVEGTRNTIYF TGCGCCAGCAGCGTAGAAGGAACGCGAAACACCATATATTTT
. TRBJ1-2 once TRBV9 CASSERTSLGKYGYTF TGTGCCAGCAGCGAGAGGACCTCACTTGGGAAATATGGCTACACCTTC
. TRBJ1-3 . TRBV27 CASRPDEGRTSGNTIYF TGTGCCAGCAGACCCGATGAGGGGAGGACATCTGGAAACACCATATATTTT
TRBD1 TRBJ1-5 many TRBV15 CATSRPHRGRGNQPQHF TGTGCCACCAGCAGACCCCACAGGGGGCGTGGCAATCAGCCCCAGCATTTT
. TRBJ1-6 . TRBV6-2/TRBV6-3 CASSYLSPVQGGNSPLHF TGTGCCAGCAGTTACCTTTCCCCTGTGCAGGGTGGAAATTCACCCCTCCACTTT
. TRBJ1-1 . TRBV18 CASSPSGVNTEAFF TGTGCCAGCTCACCATCGGGGGTGAACACTGAAGCTTTCTTT